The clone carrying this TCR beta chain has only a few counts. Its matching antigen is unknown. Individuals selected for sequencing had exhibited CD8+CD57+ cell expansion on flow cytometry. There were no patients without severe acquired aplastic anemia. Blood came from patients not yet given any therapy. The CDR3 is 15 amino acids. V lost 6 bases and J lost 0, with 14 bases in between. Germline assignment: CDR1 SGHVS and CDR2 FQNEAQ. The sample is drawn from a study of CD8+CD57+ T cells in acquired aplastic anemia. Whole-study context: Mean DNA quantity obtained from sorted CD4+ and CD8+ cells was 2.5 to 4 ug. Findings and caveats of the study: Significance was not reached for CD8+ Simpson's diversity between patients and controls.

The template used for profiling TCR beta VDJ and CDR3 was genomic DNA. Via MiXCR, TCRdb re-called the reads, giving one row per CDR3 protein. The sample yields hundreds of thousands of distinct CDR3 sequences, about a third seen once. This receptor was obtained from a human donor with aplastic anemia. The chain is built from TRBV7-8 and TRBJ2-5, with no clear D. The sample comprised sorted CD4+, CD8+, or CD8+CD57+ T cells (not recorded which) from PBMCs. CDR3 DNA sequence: TGTGCCAGCAGGGAAGACGCGGAATACCAAGAGACCCAGTACTTC. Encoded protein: CASREDAEYQETQYF.